This T cell receptor (beta chain) is drawn from a study of human T cells and chemical hapten exposure. Study context: During the roughly 26-week study period, patients had diphenylcyclopropenone applied to the scalp every week.

The CDR3 is made up of 16 amino acids. Germline CDR1 reads SEHNR; CDR2 reads FQNEAQ (reference sequence). The V gene end was trimmed by 4 bases and the J gene end by 0 bases; junction bases not matched to a gene: 7. MiXCR was run by TCRdb on the RACE reads, yielding one entry per CDR3 protein. The sample shows about 39,000 distinct CDR3 sequences, roughly 13% of them seen only once. General study points: The study found expanded TCRs formed significantly more large CDR3 similarity clusters than controls. TCRs above 1 in 1000 frequency stayed constant with DPC sensitization.

As regards this clonotype: What it recognizes is unknown.

Time point noted: patch test 3, about 24 weeks after DPC sensitization. Treatment defined: therapeutic diphenylcyclopropenone sensitization with weekly scalp DPC. Blood, whole and unfractionated, served as the source for total RNA extraction. Blood collection happened ahead of applying each patch test. This receptor was obtained from a woman aged 40 to 50 with alopecia areata. Some clones in this sample may be carry-over from other donors' samples. This chain links TRBV7-9 with TRBJ2-7, with 9 bases matching TRBD1. The source was whole blood, collected in connection with sensitization to the hapten diphenylcyclopropenone (DPC). The CDR3 DNA follows: TGTGCCAGCAGCTCCCACACAGGGGGCGCCTCCTACGAGCAGTACTTC. Translating it yields CASSSHTGGASYEQYF.